A single T cell receptor beta chain is shown here with its context. Its antigen is still unknown. Primers for the PCR totalled 60 Vbeta and 13 Jbeta. Generated by immunoSEQ multiplex PCR, the TCRdb table keeps only in-frame clones and is missing some. The repertoire holds around 91,000 clones, roughly 73% seen once, with roughly 2.5% in the top ten. This specimen comes from a study of cytomegalovirus exposure and HLA in healthy donors. On the study more broadly: Approximately 200 million T cells yielded 110 million or so unique TCR beta sequences in earlier analysis. General study results and limits: High specificity and sensitivity for cytomegalovirus status were reported for the classifier. For presence/absence analyses, sequencing depth was assumed to be roughly uniform across donors. In vitro work confirmed that a few CMV-associated chains recognize CMV antigens.

This CDR3 is 14 amino acids long. J was trimmed by 3 bases and V by 4 bases; bases with no gene match: 5. Germline V gene lookup returns CDR1 MNHEY and CDR2 SVGAGI. The receptor comes from a male donor in good health and CMV-seropositive. The chain joins TRBV6-5 to TRBJ2-7; 8 nucleotides align to TRBD1. Sample: PBMCs. CDR3 loop: CASSWDRKSYEQYF. The CDR3 DNA reads as TGTGCCAGCAGTTGGGACAGGAAAAGCTACGAGCAGTACTTC.